A single sample gave rise to the 4 T cell receptor beta chains below, sequenced in a study of shared clonotypes between healthy human individuals. The data were produced by immunoSEQ multiplex PCR, yet TCRdb's version contains in-frame clones alone and is incomplete. Found here are hundreds of thousands of clones, around 73% of them singletons; the top ten hold 1.5% to 2%. The source material was memory CD4+ T cells sorted from blood. Subset reported: CD45RA-negative fraction. All receptors derive from a woman in her twenties or thirties in good health.

The chain is built from TRBV5-1 and TRBJ2-7; TRBD1 matches 7 bases. V was pared by 0 bases and J by 7 bases, with 7 bases of the junction left unmatched. Germline CDR1 and CDR2: SGHRS and YFSETQ. This CDR3 has 14 residues. CDR3 DNA: TGCGCCAGCAGCTTGGAACAGGGGACGTGGGAGCAGTACTTC. It specifies CASSLEQGTWEQYF.

The chain carries TRBV4-1 and TRBJ2-3, with TRBD2 matching 13 bases. J lost 6 bases, V lost 4 bases, and 7 bases had no gene match. Germline assignment: CDR1 MGHRA and CDR2 YSYEKL. The length of the CDR3 is 16 residues. The CDR3 loop is CASSPRTSGRKDTQYF. CDR3 nucleotide sequence: TGCGCCAGCAGCCCGCGGACTAGCGGGAGAAAGGATACGCAGTATTTT.

CDR3 coding DNA: TGTGCCAGCAGTTTTATGAGGGGCGAGCAGTACTTC. Its translation: CASSFMRGEQYF. The chain has TRBV27 and TRBJ2-5, with D perhaps assigned TRBD1 or TRBD2 (5 bases each). The end of the DNA is better explained by TRBJ2-7, so the J call may be wrong. This CDR3 is 12 amino acids long. Germline-derived CDR1 and CDR2 are MNHEY and SMNVEV (reference sequence).

V and J are TRBV16 and TRBJ1-1; D gene uncertain. The germline V gene encodes CDR1 KGHSY and CDR2 FQNENV. This CDR3 has 14 amino acids. V was trimmed by 0 bases and J by 1 base, leaving 6 bases between them. The CDR3 DNA sequence: TGTGCCAGCAGCCAATCGTGGAGGAACACTGAAGCTTTCTTT. Amino acids: CASSQSWRNTEAFF.